These 10 T cell receptor beta chains share one sample of origin, sequenced in a study of T cell responses to AZD1222 COVID-19 vaccine. Profiling relied on immunoSEQ multiplex PCR, and the TCRdb table lists in-frame clones only, not all of them. The sample lists about 120,000 clones; 90% were seen once. This material consisted of peripheral blood, taken on day 0 of AZD1222 vaccination. Every receptor here comes from an adult in good health.

This clone was found once. The chain couples TRBV7-2 to TRBJ1-4; D gene unclear. The CDR3 loop spans 16 amino acids. Trimming left V 8 bases short and J 3 bases short, with 19 bases between. Germline assignment: CDR1 SGHTA and CDR2 FQGNSA. In DNA, the CDR3 is TGTGCCAGCGCCCACGGAAACCTTGGGGCTAATGAAAAACTGTTTTTT. Protein sequence: CASAHGNLGANEKLFF.

This chain joins TRBV6-5 and TRBJ1-3; 7 positions match TRBD1. Germline V gene sequence: CDR1 MNHEY, CDR2 SVGAGI. There are 13 residues in the CDR3. Trimming took 8 bases from V and 4 from J; bases not matched to a gene: 5. The CDR3 reads CASGRDRGNTIYF. The CDR3 DNA is TGTGCCAGCGGGAGGGACAGAGGAAACACCATATATTTT.

This clone was observed once. The CDR3 protein is CASSQVWSGGFEQFF. In DNA form, the CDR3 reads TGCGCCAGCAGCCAAGTGTGGAGCGGTGGATTTGAGCAGTTCTTC. The genes are TRBV4-1 and TRBJ2-1; possibly TRBD2 for D (5 bases). Germline CDR1 is MGHRA and CDR2 is YSYEKL. V dropped 1 base and J dropped 9 bases, with 16 bases sitting between them. This CDR3 contains 15 residues.

The V call is TRBV11-1, the J call TRBJ2-7; TRBD1 or TRBD2 may be the D gene (5 bases each). Germline loops: CDR1 SGHAT, CDR2 FQDESV (reference sequence). The V end lost 5 bases, the J end lost 4 bases, and 15 bases lay between the germline ends. There are 14 residues in the CDR3. For the CDR3, the DNA is TGTGCCAGCAGCCTCGGGACGGAATCTTACGAGCAGTACTTC. This translates into CASSLGTESYEQYF.

V and J are TRBV6-5 and TRBJ2-1; D perhaps matches TRBD1 (6 bases). Per the germline V gene, CDR1 is MNHEY and CDR2 is SVGAGI. Trimming removed 6 bases at V and 5 bases at J, with 11 bases between. The CDR3 loop spans 13 amino acids. CDR3 in amino acids: CASRGAGNNEQFF. CDR3 in DNA: TGTGCCAGCAGGGGGGCAGGAAACAATGAGCAGTTCTTC.

The V and J genes are TRBV9 and TRBJ2-2; D could derive from TRBD1 or TRBD2 (6 bases each). The V gene lost 0 bases and the J gene lost 6 bases, with 12 bases spanning the gap. The germline gives CDR1 SGDLS, CDR2 YYNGEE. This CDR3 contains 15 residues. CDR3 in amino acids: CASSVVGGASGELFF. CDR3 bases: TGTGCCAGCAGCGTAGTCGGGGGCGCCTCCGGGGAGCTGTTTTTT.

The chain uses TRBV24-1 and TRBJ2-3; D gene ambiguous. V was cut by 1 base and J by 4 bases, with 8 bases left in between. This CDR3 spans 14 amino acids. CDR1 is KGHDR, CDR2 SFDVKD, per germline. CDR3 sequence reads: CATSDFDGSDTQYF. For the CDR3, the DNA is TGTGCCACCAGTGATTTCGACGGCTCAGATACGCAGTATTTT.

The chain joins TRBV9 to TRBJ1-2, with TRBD1 as a possible D gene (5 bases). The V and J ends lost 4 bases and 6 bases respectively, with 16 bases between them. CDR1 and CDR2 from the germline V gene are SGDLS and YYNGEE. The CDR3 totals 14 residues. The CDR3 DNA reads TGTGCCAGCAGCCCTGCCGGGGGGAGAGATGGCTACACCTTC. Translation gives CASSPAGGRDGYTF. Full variable domain (outside the CDR3, taken from reference TRBV9 and TRBJ1-2): DSGVTQTPKHLITATGQRVTLRCSPRSGDLSVYWYQQSLDQGLQFLIQYYNGEERAKGNILERFSAQQFPDLHSELNLSSLELGDSALYFCASSPAGGRDGYTFGSGTRLTVV.

This chain connects TRBV28 to TRBJ1-3; 8 nucleotides agree with TRBD1. The CDR3 sequence is 15 residues long. V lost 5 bases and J lost 0; bases outside the gene matches: 3. Per germline, CDR1 MDHEN and CDR2 SYDVKM. The CDR3, as DNA: TGTGCCAGCAGTCGACAGGGGTTCTCTGGAAACACCATATATTTT. Its translation: CASSRQGFSGNTIYF.

This clone was seen a handful of times. This chain links TRBV7-2 with TRBJ1-2; D ambiguous. Germline V gives CDR1 SGHTA, CDR2 FQGNSA. Trimming took 1 base from V and 8 from J, leaving 8 bases between them. The CDR3 spans 12 residues. CDR3: CASSLGVLGYTF. The DNA of the CDR3 is TGTGCCAGCAGCTTAGGAGTACTGGGCTACACCTTC. The full variable domain, its missing parts supplied by reference TRBV7-2 and TRBJ1-2, is GAGVSQSPSNKVTEKGKDVELRCDPISGHTALYWYRQSLGQGLEFLIYFQGNSAPDKSGLPSDRFSAERTGGSVSTLTIQRTQQEDSAVYLCASSLGVLGYTFGSGTRLTVV.